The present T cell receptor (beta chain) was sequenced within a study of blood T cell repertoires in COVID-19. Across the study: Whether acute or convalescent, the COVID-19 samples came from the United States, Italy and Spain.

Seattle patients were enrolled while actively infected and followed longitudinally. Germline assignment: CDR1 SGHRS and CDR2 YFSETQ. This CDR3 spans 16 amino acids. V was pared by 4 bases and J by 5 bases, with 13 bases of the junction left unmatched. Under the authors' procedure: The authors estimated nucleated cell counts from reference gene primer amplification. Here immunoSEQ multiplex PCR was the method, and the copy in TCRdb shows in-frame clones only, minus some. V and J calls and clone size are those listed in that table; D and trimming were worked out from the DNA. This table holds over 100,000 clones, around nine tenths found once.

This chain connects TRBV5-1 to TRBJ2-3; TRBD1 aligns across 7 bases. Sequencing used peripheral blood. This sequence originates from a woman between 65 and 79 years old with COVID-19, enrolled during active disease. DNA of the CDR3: TGCGCCAGCAGCCGCGTAGCCGACAGGGTCCAAGATACGCAGTATTTT. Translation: CASSRVADRVQDTQYF.